A selection of T cell receptor beta chains follows, all from one sample in a study of blood T cell repertoires in COVID-19. The method was immunoSEQ multiplex PCR; TCRdb's version includes in-frame clones alone and lacks a portion of them. Of under 150,000 clones in the sample, 75% to 90% were seen once. The sample was PBMCs or T cells enriched from blood (not recorded which). These receptors were obtained from a woman in her fifties or sixties who had recovered from COVID-19. CDR3s include the opening cysteine and the closing phenylalanine or tryptophan. A D gene is named only where the DNA matches it firmly. Rows give clone size only sometimes, using once, few, many, or a class for an expanded clone.

clone_size d_call j_call v_call cdr3_nt cdr3_aa
NA NA TRBJ2-1 TRBV3-1/TRBV3-2 TGTGCCAGCAGCCAACGGTACCGGGGGGCCCCGAGCTCCTACAATGAGCAGTTCTTC CASSQRYRGAPSSYNEQFF
NA NA TRBJ1-1 TRBV5-1 TGCGCCAGCAGCTTAGCACCAAACACTGAAGCTTTCTTT CASSLAPNTEAFF
once NA TRBJ2-2 TRBV7-6 TGTGCCAGCAGCCAGGCGGGGAACACCGGGGAGCTGTTTTTT CASSQAGNTGELFF
NA NA TRBJ2-7 TRBV6-5 NA CASSSSVSYEQYF
NA TRBD1 TRBJ1-1 TRBV9 TGTGCCAGCAGCGAGCAGAAGACAGGGGGATATGGGACTGAAGCTTTCTTT CASSEQKTGGYGTEAFF
few TRBD1 TRBJ1-2 TRBV28 TGTGCCAGCAGTTTTTACGGGACAGGGAGATCCTATGGCTACACCTTC CASSFYGTGRSYGYTF
NA NA TRBJ1-1 TRBV29-1 TGCAGCGCGATACAGACGGCTATGAACACTGAAGCTTTCTTT CSAIQTAMNTEAFF
NA TRBD2 TRBJ2-3 TRBV5-1 TGCGCCAGCAGCCCCGGGGGGGCATCAGATACGCAGTATTTT CASSPGGASDTQYF
NA NA TRBJ1-1 TRBV19 TGTGCCAGCGATTCGGGCACTGAAGCTTTCTTT CASDSGTEAFF
NA TRBD1 TRBJ2-7 TRBV19 TGTGCCAGTAGTCCGCTCAAGGACAGGGCCTATGAGCAGTACTTC CASSPLKDRAYEQYF
few TRBD2 TRBJ2-7 TRBV6-5 TGTGCCAGCAGTTACGCCCTAGCGGGGGTTACCTACGAGCAGTACTTC CASSYALAGVTYEQYF
NA NA TRBJ1-4 TRBV14 TGTGCCAGCAGCCAAGAAAAATGGGGGCGCGAAAAACTGTTTTTT CASSQEKWGREKLFF
NA TRBD1 TRBJ2-1 TRBV9 TGTGCCAGCAGCGGGGGACAGGGGACGAACAATGAGCAGTTCTTC CASSGGQGTNNEQFF
NA NA TRBJ2-7 TRBV5-1 TGCGCCAGCAGCCCACTGAGTTCAGGGAACTCCTACGAGCAGTACTTC CASSPLSSGNSYEQYF
NA NA TRBJ1-3 TRBV30 TGTGCCTGGAGTGGGCAGTCTGGAAACACCATATATTTT CAWSGQSGNTIYF
NA TRBD1 TRBJ1-5 TRBV2 TGTGCCAGCAGTGGAAGACAGGGCCCTCAGCCCCAGCATTTT CASSGRQGPQPQHF
few NA TRBJ1-5 TRBV19 TGTGCCAGCCTCTCGAGGGAGGAGAGTAGCAATCAGCCCCAGCATTTT CASLSREESSNQPQHF
NA TRBD2 TRBJ2-3 TRBV18 TGTGCCAGCTCACCATCTAGCGGGACTAGCACAGATACGCAGTATTTT CASSPSSGTSTDTQYF
NA NA TRBJ1-4 TRBV10-1 TGCGCCAGCAGTGTGTGGACGGGGACTAATAATGAAAAACTGTTTTTT CASSVWTGTNNEKLFF
NA NA TRBJ2-1 TRBV2 TGTGCCAGCACCCGGGAGACCGGCCGCATAATAGAGCAGTTCTTC CASTRETGRIIEQFF
NA NA TRBJ1-4 TRBV19 TGTGCCAGTAACTCGTTATCCGTTGCAACTAATGAAAAACTGTTTTTT CASNSLSVATNEKLFF
NA TRBD1 TRBJ1-4 TRBV5-5 TGTGCCAGCAGCTTGGGGCAGGGGGCGACTAATGAAAAACTGTTTTTT CASSLGQGATNEKLFF
NA NA TRBJ2-7 TRBV5-5 TGTGCCAGCAGCTGGGTCGGGGGTCTCGAGCAGTACTTC CASSWVGGLEQYF
NA TRBD1 TRBJ1-6 TRBV12-3/TRBV12-4 TGTGCCAGCAGGGGCAGGGGGAATTCACCCCTCCACTTT CASRGRGNSPLHF
once NA TRBJ2-1 TRBV5-4 TGTGCCAGCAGCCAGCCCGATCAGTGGAGCGAGCAGTTCTTC CASSQPDQWSEQFF
NA TRBD1 TRBJ2-2 TRBV4-1 TGCGCCAGCAGCCACCTAGGTATAGGCAGGGGGTCCCGGGAGCTGTTTTTT CASSHLGIGRGSRELFF
NA TRBD1 TRBJ2-7 TRBV4-2 TGTGCCAGCAGCCCAGGGCCGCAGGGGGATTTCGACGAGCAGTACTTC CASSPGPQGDFDEQYF
NA TRBD1 TRBJ1-4 TRBV13 TGTGCCAGCAGCGCCAGGGGGGCTAATGAAAAACTGTTTTTT CASSARGANEKLFF
NA TRBD1 TRBJ1-4 TRBV5-6 TGTGCCAGCAGCTTACAGGGGTATAATGAAAAACTGTTTTTT CASSLQGYNEKLFF
NA NA TRBJ1-4 TRBV4-3 TGCGCCAGCAGCCAAGGGGGAGGGGGTAATGAAAAACTGTTTTTT CASSQGGGGNEKLFF
once TRBD1 TRBJ1-2 TRBV9 TGTGCCAGCAGCGTAGATCCAGGGGGCTCCTATGGCTACACCTTC CASSVDPGGSYGYTF
NA TRBD1 TRBJ2-7 TRBV11-2 TGTGCCAGCAGACAAAACAGGGGAAACATCTACGAGCAGTACTTC CASRQNRGNIYEQYF
NA TRBD1 TRBJ2-3 TRBV2 TGTGCCAGCAGTGAAGCGGGACAGGCATCGGGCACAGATACGCAGTATTTT CASSEAGQASGTDTQYF
NA TRBD1 TRBJ1-4 TRBV7-8 TGTGCCAGCAGCGAAATACAACAGGGGTCTAATGAAAAACTGTTTTTT CASSEIQQGSNEKLFF
NA TRBD1 TRBJ1-1 TRBV7-8 TGTGCCAGCAGCTTAGCCCCGGGACAGGGTTTCACTGAAGCTTTCTTT CASSLAPGQGFTEAFF
NA NA TRBJ1-5 TRBV18 TGTGCCAGCTCACCACCCGGCGGGGGAATTGGTAATCAGCCCCAGCATTTT CASSPPGGGIGNQPQHF
NA TRBD2 TRBJ2-3 TRBV11-3 TGTGCCAGCAGCCGGGGGGCAGATACGCAGTATTTT CASSRGADTQYF
NA NA TRBJ2-3 TRBV2 TGTGCCAGCACTGGAGGGGAGGCAGATACGCAGTATTTT CASTGGEADTQYF
NA TRBD1 TRBJ1-2 TRBV9 TGTGCCAGCAGCCCTGAGGAGGGGGCGGTATATGGCTACACCTTC CASSPEEGAVYGYTF
NA NA TRBJ1-2 TRBV12-3/TRBV12-4 TGTGCCAGCAGGCTAAACTATGGCTACACCTTC CASRLNYGYTF
once NA TRBJ2-7 TRBV10-2 TGCGCCAGCAGTGAGTCCCAGGGCCTCTCCTACGAGCAGTACTTC CASSESQGLSYEQYF
NA NA TRBJ1-1 TRBV5-1 TGCGCCAGCAGCTTGGTAAGCGGAATGAACACTGAAGCTTTCTTT CASSLVSGMNTEAFF
few NA TRBJ2-7 TRBV5-4 TGTGCCAGCAGCTTTGACACCTACGAGCAGTACTTC CASSFDTYEQYF
NA TRBD1 TRBJ1-3 TRBV5-4 TGTGCCAGCAGCTTGTCTTTGGACAGGGGATCGGGAAACACCATATATTTT CASSLSLDRGSGNTIYF
few NA TRBJ2-3 TRBV5-1 TGCGCCAGCAGCTTGGTGGCGGGATCCGATACGCAGTATTTT CASSLVAGSDTQYF
NA TRBD2 TRBJ2-5 TRBV7-9 TGTGCCAGCAGCCTGACTAGCGGGCAAGAGACCCAGTACTTC CASSLTSGQETQYF
NA TRBD2 TRBJ2-7 TRBV4-2 TGTGCCAGCAACCAACGCGGGGGCTACGAGCAGTACTTC CASNQRGGYEQYF